Listed below are T cell receptor beta chains from one sample, sequenced in a study of a mutant IDH1 vaccine in newly diagnosed glioma. Produced via immunoSEQ multiplex PCR; TCRdb's table is partial and in-frame only. Of about 65,000 clones listed, approximately 85% are singletons. The antigens these receptors bind are not known. Sequencing used PBMCs, obtained from a glioma patient whose treatment included an IDH1 peptide vaccine. The source is a man aged 25 to 45 with glioma. The CDR3 runs from the conserved cysteine through the conserved F or W. A D gene is named only where the DNA matches it firmly. The size entry is marked missing in some rows and otherwise reads once, few, many or a size class.

v_call	clone_size	j_call	d_call	cdr3_nt	cdr3_aa
TRBV7-2	.	TRBJ1-5	.	TGTGCCAGCAGTTGGGGTTTGGGGTTTGGCAATCAGCCCCAGCATTTT	CASSWGLGFGNQPQHF
TRBV6-6	.	TRBJ1-2	TRBD1	TGTGCCAGCAGTAGAGGACAGGCCGCCAACTATGGCTACACCTTC	CASSRGQAANYGYTF
TRBV2	.	TRBJ2-7	.	TGTGCCAGCAGCGACCGTTCCTACGAGCAGTACTTC	CASSDRSYEQYF
TRBV28	.	TRBJ2-2	.	TGTGCCAGCAGTTCCCCGACAGGGAACACCGGGGAGCTGTTTTTT	CASSSPTGNTGELFF
TRBV28	.	TRBJ1-4	TRBD1	TGTGCCAGCGGGGGACAGGCACCGATCAACCTCCAAAAGGGCGGACTGGTAAAACTGTTTTTT	CASGGQAPINLQKGGLVKLFF
TRBV2	.	TRBJ1-2	.	TGTGCCAGCAGTGTGGAGCCCTTGAACGGCTACACCTTC	CASSVEPLNGYTF
TRBV15	.	TRBJ1-4	TRBD1	TGTGCCACCAGCGCCCAGACCGGGACAGGGATTGAAAAACTGTTTTTT	CATSAQTGTGIEKLFF
TRBV19	.	TRBJ1-2	.	TGTGCCAGCAGGACAGTCTATGGCTACACCTTC	CASRTVYGYTF
TRBV6-5	.	TRBJ1-5	TRBD1	TGTGCCAGCAGTACGATGACAGGGGGCAATCAGCCCCAGCATTTT	CASSTMTGGNQPQHF
TRBV5-8	.	TRBJ2-7	.	TGTGCCAGCAGCTTGGACGACAGACCTTACGAGCAGTACTTC	CASSLDDRPYEQYF
TRBV19	.	TRBJ1-2	.	TGTGCCACTCAGAATAACGGGGGCAGGACGGGCTATGGCTACACCTTC	CATQNNGGRTGYGYTF
TRBV15	.	TRBJ2-7	.	TGTGCCACCAGCAGAGACGGAAGGAACGAGCAGTACTTC	CATSRDGRNEQYF
TRBV2	few	TRBJ1-1	.	TGTGCCAGCAGTCCTGAAAGAGAAACTGAAGCTTTCTTT	CASSPERETEAFF
TRBV7-9	.	TRBJ2-7	.	TGTGCCAGCAGCTGGCCAGGGACCTACGAGCAGTACTTC	CASSWPGTYEQYF